What follows is one T cell receptor beta chain and its context. The authors ran a second PCR of roughly 6 to 12 cycles using a sample-barcoded 5' primer and a J-beta primer mix. The template-switch adaptor, which had 12 random nucleotides, put a tag on each cDNA molecule. In TCRdb, the 5' RACE reads were re-called with MiXCR into one record per CDR3 protein. This repertoire shows 1.6 million or so distinct CDR3 sequences, about 35% found once; its top ten account for roughly 12%. The source of the sample is a study of blood T cells in healthy people across ages. Germline V lookup: CDR1 DFQATT, CDR2 SNEGSKA (reference sequence). Trimming took 3 bases from V and 5 from J, leaving 7 bases between them. The CDR3 runs 11 residues.

Sequences were obtained from blood. This receptor was identified in a woman aged 30 to 39 in good health. The genes are TRBV20-1 and TRBJ2-5; D gene unclear. CDR3 coding DNA: TGCAGTGCTAGCCGCCCGGAGACCCAGTACTTC. Translated, it gives CSASRPETQYF.